The clone carrying this TCR beta chain was picked up a small number of times. Its matching antigen is unknown. Other nucleotide sequences in the sample specify the same CDR3. This CDR3 has 13 amino acids. The germline gives CDR1 ENHRY, CDR2 SYGVKD. V lost 4 bases, J lost 11 bases, and 12 bases lay in between. The sample originates from a study of long-term antiretroviral therapy in people with HIV. Every donor had one or more pre-ART and two or more post-ART PBMC samples. Version v3.0 of the immunoSEQ assay was performed at survey level. TCRdb's table, derived via immunoSEQ multiplex PCR, lists solely in-frame clones and lacks some. The sample lists more than 15,000 clones, over 75% occurring once. Study-level points and caveats: CDR3 lengths in HIV samples spanned a narrower range than controls.

The chain couples TRBV10-3 to TRBJ1-6; weak D call: TRBD1 (5 bases). This clonotype was obtained from a man between 18 and 29 years old with HIV. The sample here was unsorted PBMCs, taken 0.3 years after starting antiretroviral therapy. Here the CDR3 reads CAISGGEGTPLHF. The CDR3 coding sequence is TGTGCCATCAGTGGGGGGGAGGGGACACCCCTCCACTTT.